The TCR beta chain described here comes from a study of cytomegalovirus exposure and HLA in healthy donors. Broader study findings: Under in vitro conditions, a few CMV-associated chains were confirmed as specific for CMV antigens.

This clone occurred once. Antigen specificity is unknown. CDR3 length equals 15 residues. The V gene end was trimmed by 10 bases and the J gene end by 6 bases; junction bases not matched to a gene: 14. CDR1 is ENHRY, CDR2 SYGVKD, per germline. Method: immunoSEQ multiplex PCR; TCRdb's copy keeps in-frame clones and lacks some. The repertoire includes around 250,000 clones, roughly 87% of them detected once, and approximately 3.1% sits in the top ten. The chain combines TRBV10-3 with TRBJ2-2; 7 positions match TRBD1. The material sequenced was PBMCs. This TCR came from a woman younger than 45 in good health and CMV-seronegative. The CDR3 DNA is TGTGCCAACGCCCGGGACAGTCCCCCTTCCGGGGAGCTGTTTTTT. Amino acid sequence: CANARDSPPSGELFF.